These T cell receptor beta chains were read from a single sample in a study of radiotherapy plus CTLA-4 blockade in lung cancer. The table came from immunoSEQ multiplex PCR; TCRdb's copy has only in-frame clones and leaves some out. This sample yields about 28,000 clones, of which about 78% are seen a single time; around 7.5% belongs to the top ten. Sequencing used peripheral blood, obtained from a patient treated with radiotherapy plus ipilimumab. These receptors originate from a human donor with non-small cell lung cancer who had stable disease on radiotherapy plus ipilimumab. The CDR3 runs from the conserved cysteine through the conserved F or W. D genes are given only for firm matches. Rows give clone size only sometimes, using once, few, many, or a class for an expanded clone.

v_gene	d_gene	abundance	j_gene	CDR3aa	CDR3nt
TRBV5-6	.	.	TRBJ1-2	CASSLGRGFDYGYTF	TGTGCCAGCAGCTTAGGCAGGGGTTTCGACTATGGCTACACCTTC
TRBV2	.	.	TRBJ2-3	CATGTVGTDTQYF	TGTGCCACCGGGACTGTGGGCACAGATACGCAGTATTTT
TRBV18	TRBD2	.	TRBJ2-1	CASSPSGTSGGVYNEQFF	TGTGCCAGCTCACCCTCCGGGACTAGCGGGGGGGTATACAATGAGCAGTTCTTC
TRBV29-1	TRBD1	.	TRBJ1-2	CSVELGGGGGYTF	TGCAGCGTTGAATTAGGGGGCGGGGGGGGCTACACCTTC
TRBV10-3	.	.	TRBJ1-6	CAISNRETYNSPLHF	TGTGCCATCAGTAACAGAGAGACGTATAATTCACCCCTCCACTTT
TRBV19	.	.	TRBJ2-7	CASSSSALSVYEQYF	TGTGCCAGTAGTTCCTCGGCGCTATCAGTTTACGAGCAGTACTTC
TRBV19	.	.	TRBJ1-2	CASSINPQINYGYTF	TGTGCCAGTAGTATAAATCCACAGATCAACTATGGCTACACCTTC
TRBV6-5	TRBD1	.	TRBJ1-6	CASSYLRTGNSPLHF	TGTGCCAGCAGTTACCTCAGGACAGGCAATTCACCCCTCCACTTT
TRBV7-6	TRBD2	.	TRBJ2-1	CASSLATGGPYNEQFF	TGTGCCAGCAGCTTAGCAACGGGGGGGCCCTACAATGAGCAGTTCTTC
TRBV6-1	.	few	TRBJ1-5	CASSELTGGNQPQHF	TGTGCCAGCAGTGAACTGACAGGAGGAAATCAGCCCCAGCATTTT